This is a list of T cell receptor beta chains from one sample in a study of breast tumors, draining lymph nodes, adjacent tissues. MiXCR, applied by TCRdb to the multiplex PCR reads, yields one record per CDR3 protein. Among 140,000 or so distinct CDR3 sequences listed, about 31% were seen once. Sequencing used axillary lymph node tissue. The origin of the receptors is a female donor with breast cancer. Some clones in this sample may be carry-over from other donors' samples. The CDR3 runs from the conserved cysteine through the conserved F or W. The order of the fields is D gene, clone size, J gene, V gene, CDR3 DNA, CDR3 protein. D genes are given only for firm matches. Where a row states a size, it is once, few, many or the class of an expanded clone; other rows omit it.

NA	many	TRBJ1-4	TRBV5-5	TGTGCCAGCAGCTTGGCCTCTGAAAAACTGTTTTTT	CASSLASEKLFF
TRBD1	many	TRBJ2-2	TRBV15	TGTGCCACCAGCAGAGATAGGGAAGGGGGCGCTACCGGGGAGCTGTTTTTT	CATSRDREGGATGELFF
NA	once	TRBJ2-3	TRBV24-1	TGTGCCACCAGTGGGGGTGCGGGGCTAAGCACAGATACGCAGTATTTT	CATSGGAGLSTDTQYF
NA	many	TRBJ1-2	TRBV5-1	TGCGCCAGCAGGGTTACGGGGGCAAACTATGGCTACACCTTC	CASRVTGANYGYTF
NA	NA	TRBJ1-6	TRBV5-1	TGCGCCAGCAGCTTGGGGGACAAAAATTCACCCCTCCACTTT	CASSLGDKNSPLHF
TRBD2	NA	TRBJ2-2	TRBV24-1	TGTGCCGCGTCGGGGGGGCCCACCGGGGAGCTGTTTTTT	CAASGGPTGELFF
NA	many	TRBJ1-6	TRBV3-1	TGTGCCAGCAGCCAAGCGCGGTCCAGTGGTTCAGGACCCCTCCACTTT	CASSQARSSGSGPLHF
TRBD1	many	TRBJ2-1	TRBV18	TGTGCCAGCTCACCGGGACAGGGGCTTTACAATGAGCAGTTCTTC	CASSPGQGLYNEQFF
NA	many	TRBJ2-6	TRBV7-9	TGTGCCAGCAGCCCCCCCGGGACTGGGGCCAACGTCCTGACTTTC	CASSPPGTGANVLTF
NA	many	TRBJ2-5	TRBV11-1	TGTGCCAGCAGCTTAGCGCGTCGAGATCAGTACTTC	CASSLARRDQYF
NA	many	TRBJ2-5	TRBV7-2	TGTGCCGCGCCTAGCCATAGCGCCGGAGAGACCCAGTACTTC	CAAPSHSAGETQYF
NA	NA	TRBJ2-1	TRBV7-8	TGTGCCAGCAGCTCCATCGGACAGCCCAATGAGCAGTTCTTC	CASSSIGQPNEQFF
NA	NA	TRBJ1-4	TRBV7-9	TGTGCCAGCGGTTCTGACATTGGAAAACTGTTTTTT	CASGSDIGKLFF
NA	many	TRBJ1-4	TRBV20-1	TGCAGTGCTACGAATATGCCTGGGGAGGCAACTAATGAAAAACTGTTTTTT	CSATNMPGEATNEKLFF
NA	many	TRBJ2-5	TRBV7-9	TGTGCCAGCAGCTTAGCGACGGGAGTCCAAGAGACCCAGTACTTC	CASSLATGVQETQYF
NA	many	TRBJ1-5	TRBV18	TGTGCCAGCTCTGACGGTTTGCAGGGCAATCAGCCCCAGCATTTT	CASSDGLQGNQPQHF
NA	many	TRBJ1-6	TRBV2	TGTGCCAGACGTACAGAGCCAGGCTCACCCCTCCACTTT	CARRTEPGSPLHF
NA	many	TRBJ2-1	TRBV20-1	TGCAGTGCTAGAGATTCGTGGTCGAAGGGATCAGAGCAGTTCTTC	CSARDSWSKGSEQFF
NA	many	TRBJ2-5	TRBV15	TGTGCCACCAGCAGAGATCTACAGGAAAGGGGAGAGACCCAGTACTTC	CATSRDLQERGETQYF
NA	NA	TRBJ1-2	TRBV12-3/TRBV12-4	TGTGCCAGCATTGAGCAGGGGAGCAGCGGCTACACCTTC	CASIEQGSSGYTF
NA	NA	TRBJ1-1	TRBV4-1	TGCGCCAGCAGCCACAACACAGCCGGGCTCGCTGAAGCTTTCTTT	CASSHNTAGLAEAFF
NA	many	TRBJ1-2	TRBV5-8	TGTGCCAGCAGCTTGGAGGAAGGCAGCCTCTATGGCTACACCTTC	CASSLEEGSLYGYTF
NA	many	TRBJ2-1	TRBV7-2	TGTGCCAGCAGCCCTCGGTTTAAGCAGTTCTTC	CASSPRFKQFF
TRBD2	medium-sized	TRBJ2-1	TRBV4-1	TGCGCCAGCAGCCAAGAGTCATTGGGACTAGCGGGGGGGCCATACAATGAGCAGTTCTTC	CASSQESLGLAGGPYNEQFF
NA	few	TRBJ2-1	TRBV7-9	TGTGCCAGCAGATCAGACAGGCTAAGCTCCTATAATGAGCAGTTCTTC	CASRSDRLSSYNEQFF
TRBD1	many	TRBJ1-2	TRBV6-1	TGTGCCAGCAGTACCAGGGACAGCTATGGCTACACCTTC	CASSTRDSYGYTF
NA	many	TRBJ2-2	TRBV18	TGTGCCAGCTCACCATTTAGCGGTTCCGGGGAGCTGTTTTTT	CASSPFSGSGELFF
NA	many	TRBJ1-2	TRBV7-3	TGTGCCAGCAGGCTAGGCGTCGCACAGGATTATGGCTACACCTTC	CASRLGVAQDYGYTF
TRBD1	NA	TRBJ1-3	TRBV6-6	TGTGCCAGCATACAGGGGATAGGAGGAAACACCATATATTTT	CASIQGIGGNTIYF
NA	many	TRBJ2-4	TRBV20-1	TGCAGTGCCGTGGCGGGGGCGGGAAACATTCAGTACTTC	CSAVAGAGNIQYF
NA	many	TRBJ2-4	TRBV6-5	TGTGCCAGCAGTAAACAGGGGAGGGCCAAAAACATTCAGTACTTC	CASSKQGRAKNIQYF
NA	NA	TRBJ1-6	TRBV20-1	TGCAGTGCTAGAGCTCAAGGGGATTCACCCCTCCACTTT	CSARAQGDSPLHF
TRBD1	many	TRBJ1-6	TRBV12-3/TRBV12-4	TGTGCCAGCAGCAAAATTAAGGGACAGGCGCAAAATTCACCCCTCCACTTT	CASSKIKGQAQNSPLHF
TRBD2	NA	TRBJ2-5	TRBV20-1	TGCAGTGCTAGAGGTGGGACTATAAGAGAGACCCAGTACTTC	CSARGGTIRETQYF
TRBD1	NA	TRBJ2-5	TRBV7-8	TGTGCCAGCAGCTTAAGAACAGGGGGCCGTGACCAAGAGACCCAGTACTTC	CASSLRTGGRDQETQYF
NA	many	TRBJ1-2	TRBV6-6	TGTGCCAGCAGTTACTCAGTGAACTATGGCTACACCTTC	CASSYSVNYGYTF
TRBD1	many	TRBJ2-5	TRBV5-1	TGCGCCAGCAGCTTCCAGGGGGCCCAAGAGACCCAGTACTTC	CASSFQGAQETQYF
TRBD1	few	TRBJ1-1	TRBV4-2	TGTGCCAGCAGCCAGCAACAGGGGAGTAGCACTGAAGCTTTCTTT	CASSQQQGSSTEAFF
TRBD1	many	TRBJ1-5	TRBV15	TGTGCCACCAGCAGCTGGACAGGGGGGAGTCAGCCCCAGCATTTT	CATSSWTGGSQPQHF
NA	few	TRBJ1-2	TRBV28	TGTGCCAGCAGTTTTTTCCGATACTATGGCTACACCTTC	CASSFFRYYGYTF
TRBD1	many	TRBJ1-2	TRBV6-1	TGTGCCAGCAGTCCCCCGGGACAGACTAACTATGGCTACACCTTC	CASSPPGQTNYGYTF
NA	many	TRBJ2-5	TRBV19	TGTGCCAGTAGTCGACCAGGACAAGAGACCCAGTACTTC	CASSRPGQETQYF
TRBD1	many	TRBJ1-5	TRBV6-2/TRBV6-3	TGTGCCAGCAGCCTGGGACAGGGGCTGAATCAGCCCCAGCATTTT	CASSLGQGLNQPQHF
NA	many	TRBJ1-6	TRBV11-2	TGTGCCAGCAGCTTCCGACAGAATTCACCCCTCCACTTT	CASSFRQNSPLHF
NA	NA	TRBJ2-7	TRBV25-1	TGTGCCAGCAGTGTCGGGACATCAAGCTCCTACGAGCAGTACTTC	CASSVGTSSSYEQYF
NA	many	TRBJ2-5	TRBV20-1	TGCAGTGCTAGAGGGAGCCGGGCCTCCCAAGAGACCCAGTACTTC	CSARGSRASQETQYF
NA	NA	TRBJ1-5	TRBV12-3/TRBV12-4	TGTGCCAGCAGTTTTAGTACAGAGAGGTTCGAGACCCAGCATTTT	CASSFSTERFETQHF
TRBD1	NA	TRBJ1-2	TRBV2	TGTGCCAGCAGTGATCGGGACAGGGGGCGAGGCTACACCTTC	CASSDRDRGRGYTF
NA	many	TRBJ1-2	TRBV6-5	TGTGCCAGCAGTCACTCGCCGGCAGGGAAAGGCTACACCTTC	CASSHSPAGKGYTF
NA	many	TRBJ1-6	TRBV28	TGTGCCAGCAATCAGGGCGGATATAATTCACCCCTCCACTTT	CASNQGGYNSPLHF
TRBD1	many	TRBJ1-4	TRBV4-3	TGCGCCAGCAGCCAAGATCGGACAGGGATAAATGAAAAACTGTTTTTT	CASSQDRTGINEKLFF
TRBD1	many	TRBJ1-2	TRBV27	TGTGCCAGCAGTCCCACCCGACAGGGGGACTATGGCTACACCTTC	CASSPTRQGDYGYTF
NA	many	TRBJ1-2	TRBV4-1	TGCGCCAGCAGCCAAGATTTTATCCGCGGTGGCTACACCTTC	CASSQDFIRGGYTF
NA	many	TRBJ1-4	TRBV4-1	TGCGCCAGCAGCGCCCTTCTTTACGAAAAACTGTTTTTT	CASSALLYEKLFF
NA	many	TRBJ1-2	TRBV19	TGTGCCAGTCGGGGGTGGAGGGAAAACTATGGCTACACCTTC	CASRGWRENYGYTF
TRBD1	few	TRBJ1-1	TRBV2	TGTGCCAGCGGACAGGGGGATGGAACTGAAGCTTTCTTT	CASGQGDGTEAFF
NA	many	TRBJ2-5	TRBV5-1	TGCGCCAGCAGCTTTTCGCTGAGACAAGAGACCCAGTACTTC	CASSFSLRQETQYF
NA	NA	TRBJ1-1	TRBV10-3	TGTGCCATCAGTGAGTCAGAGACTGAAGCTTTCTTT	CAISESETEAFF
TRBD1	many	TRBJ1-6	TRBV18	TGTGCCAGCTCACCCCGGGACAGCCAGAATTCACCCCTCCACTTT	CASSPRDSQNSPLHF
NA	NA	TRBJ1-5	TRBV20-1	TGCAGTGCTAGAGATGAGACAGAGGGGACTCAGCCCCAGCATTTT	CSARDETEGTQPQHF